The source of this T cell receptor beta chain is a study of Graves' ophthalmopathy and Graves' hyperthyroidism. Comment on this clonotype: Antigen unknown. The CDR3 carries no conserved terminal phenylalanine or tryptophan, so it likely arises from a read error. Because the CDR3's place on the DNA is in doubt, the DNA is left out and the CDR3 is given as listed by TCRdb.

The study's findings and limits: The model predicted ophthalmopathy progression with roughly 70% sensitivity and approximately 72% specificity.

Uncontrolled infections, other autoimmune diseases, pregnancy or lactation barred patients from enrollment. The sequenced template was RNA, covering the TCR beta CDR3 region. An initial RT-PCR round employing HTBI primers preceded a second-round multiplex PCR. MiXCR, applied by TCRdb to the multiplex PCR reads, yields one record per CDR3 protein. In the table there are hundreds of thousands of distinct CDR3 sequences, about 41% of which are singletons. The CDR3 numbers 11 amino acids, ends counted. Germline assignment: CDR1 ENHRY and CDR2 SYGVKD. The V gene is TRBV10-3, the J gene TRBJ2-5; the table's TRBD1 call for D was not verified on the DNA. The source material was peripheral blood. The sequence was collected from an adult man with Graves' ophthalmopathy. Here the CDR3 reads CAISAGDPSSY.